This T cell receptor beta chain was recorded in a study of T cell responses to AZD1222 COVID-19 vaccine. Study outcomes and limitations: The sample set comprised mostly white British donors with more females, and clonal diversity was possibly underestimated.

Profiled with immunoSEQ multiplex PCR; TCRdb holds only in-frame clones, not every one. This specimen shows 150,000 or so clones; the ten leading clones hold over 2%. With 4 bases removed from V and 7 bases from J, the gap between germline ends came to 16 bases. Germline V gene sequence: CDR1 KGHSH, CDR2 LQKENI. There are 14 residues in the CDR3. Concerning this clone: Its antigen is still unknown.

Material for sequencing was peripheral blood. This clonotype originated in an adult in good health. This rearrangement joins TRBV18 to TRBJ1-2; tentative D call: TRBD1 (5 bases). CDR3 nucleotide sequence: TGTGCCAGCTCACTTGACGGAAGGGACCGTGGCTACACCTTC. The encoded protein is CASSLDGRDRGYTF.